This T cell receptor beta chain is drawn from a study of vaccination and CD4 T cells after COVID-19. The wider study: Blood was drawn a median roughly 66 days post second dose, range 14 to 241.

Deletions cut 3 bases from V and 7 bases from J, with 9 bases between. The CDR3 runs 11 residues. Germline V gene data show CDR1 as DFQATT and CDR2 as SNEGSKA (reference sequence). TCRdb called the PCR reads again in MiXCR, with one record for every CDR3 protein. The sample consists of around 19,000 distinct CDR3 sequences, approximately 67% of them appearing once. The clonotype was recovered from a human donor who had recovered from COVID-19. The source was CD4+ T cells from blood, collected before SARS-CoV-2 vaccination. V and J are TRBV20-1 and TRBJ1-1; D remains unclear. Here the CDR3 DNA reads TGCAGTGCTAGCGATATCCTTGAAGCTTTCTTT. It is translated as CSASDILEAFF.